The clone carrying this T cell receptor (beta chain) was recorded once. The data derive from a study of radiotherapy plus CTLA-4 blockade in lung cancer. The method was immunoSEQ multiplex PCR; TCRdb's version includes in-frame clones alone and lacks a portion of them. The table lists around 78,000 clones, about 79% of them singletons. The CDR3 runs to 13 residues. Trimming cost V 4 bases and J 14 bases; bases outside gene matches: 9. Germline lookup yields CDR1 SGHNT and CDR2 YYREEE (reference sequence). This sequence originates from a human donor with non-small cell lung cancer who had a partial response to radiotherapy plus ipilimumab. Some clones in this sample may be carry-over from other donors' samples. The sequencing here drew on peripheral blood, taken from a patient treated with radiotherapy plus ipilimumab. The rearrangement uses TRBV5-4 and TRBJ2-1; 10 nucleotides agree with TRBD1. The CDR3 loop reads CASSPTGGSSKFF. CDR3 sequence (DNA): TGTGCCAGCAGCCCGACAGGGGGCAGCTCAAAGTTCTTC.